This is a list of T cell receptor beta chains from one sample in a study of T-cell memory formation after mild COVID-19. TCRdb recomputed calls from the 5' RACE reads with MiXCR, one row per CDR3 protein. The table shows 400,000 or so distinct CDR3 sequences, with about 20% occurring only once. Sequencing input: PBMCs or a T cell subset sorted from them (not recorded which). These receptors came from an adult woman who had mild COVID-19 (a few samples of this study predate the infection). Cell type and time point are not known. The CDR3 runs from the conserved cysteine through the conserved F or W. The D gene is left open where the match is weak. Rows may omit the clone size; those that give it use once, few, many or a size class.

V	J	size	D	DNA	CDR3
TRBV15	TRBJ2-3	-	-	TGTGCCACCAGCATCTACCGGGGGGCCCGAGATACGCAGTATTTT	CATSIYRGARDTQYF
TRBV19	TRBJ1-3	few	-	TGTGCCAGTTCCCGAGAGGCGGTGCCGGGAAACACCATATATTTT	CASSREAVPGNTIYF
TRBV7-4	TRBJ1-6	few	-	TGTGCCAGCAGCTGGCATTCACCCCTCCACTTT	CASSWHSPLHF
TRBV24-1	TRBJ2-3	few	TRBD2	TGTGCCACCAGTGATTTTACAGCGGGGCACACAGATACGCAGTATTTT	CATSDFTAGHTDTQYF
TRBV5-1	TRBJ2-1	-	TRBD2	TGCGCCAGCAGCTTGGCCGGGACTAGCGGACTAAATGAGCAGTTCTTC	CASSLAGTSGLNEQFF
TRBV5-1	TRBJ2-2	-	TRBD1	TGCGCCAGCAGCTTCTCAGGGGGCTCAGGGGAGCTGTTTTTT	CASSFSGGSGELFF
TRBV7-9	TRBJ2-1	many	-	TGTGCCAGCAGCCCGGGACATCTCGAGCAGTTCTTC	CASSPGHLEQFF
TRBV12-3/TRBV12-4	TRBJ1-2	many	-	TGTGCCAGCAGTTTTCCCGGGGATGGCTACACCTTC	CASSFPGDGYTF
TRBV20-1	TRBJ2-3	few	TRBD1	TGCAGTGCTAGGGCCGGGACAGGGGACACAGATACGCAGTATTTT	CSARAGTGDTDTQYF
TRBV5-1	TRBJ2-1	many	-	TGCGCCAGCAGCTTGTTCCCGGGTAGCAATGAGCAGTTCTTC	CASSLFPGSNEQFF
TRBV4-2	TRBJ2-3	few	-	TGTGCCAGCAGCCAAGTGTTAGCGTCGGATTCGACAGATACGCAGTATTTT	CASSQVLASDSTDTQYF
TRBV28	TRBJ2-3	few	-	TGTGCCAGCAGTTTATACAGCGCTAGCACAGATACGCAGTATTTT	CASSLYSASTDTQYF
TRBV7-6	TRBJ2-7	few	TRBD1	TGTGCCAGCAGCTTAGGGTCCGGACAGGACTGGACCTACGAGCAGTACTTC	CASSLGSGQDWTYEQYF
TRBV27	TRBJ2-2	-	-	TGTGCCAGCAAGTGGCAGAGGAACACCGGGGAGCTGTTTTTT	CASKWQRNTGELFF
TRBV5-1	TRBJ2-3	many	-	TGCGCCAGCAGCTTGGTCTTGACGAAATACACAGATACGCAGTATTTT	CASSLVLTKYTDTQYF
TRBV9	TRBJ2-7	-	TRBD2	TGTGCCAGCAGCCCCCGGCGGGGGGCAAGTGGCGAGCAGTACTTC	CASSPRRGASGEQYF
TRBV21-1	TRBJ2-7	-	-	TGTGCCAGCAGCAAAGGTGGGGGGAGCTCCTACGAGCAGTACTTC	CASSKGGGSSYEQYF
TRBV29-1	TRBJ1-2	-	-	TGCAGCGTTGACCAGTCCCCCTATGGCTACACCTTC	CSVDQSPYGYTF
TRBV7-2	TRBJ2-3	few	-	TGTGCCAGCAGCCCCCCACGGCGGAGAAGCACAGATACGCAGTATTTT	CASSPPRRRSTDTQYF
TRBV5-1	TRBJ1-5	few	-	TGCGCCAGCAGCTTGGGACAGCTCGGTCAGCCCCAGCATTTT	CASSLGQLGQPQHF
TRBV7-2	TRBJ2-1	many	-	TGTGCCAGCAGCTTTTTTGGGTTGGATGAGCAGTTCTTC	CASSFFGLDEQFF
TRBV11-2	TRBJ1-3	-	-	TGTGCCAGCAGGTCCCGGGCGAGCTCTGGAAACACCATATATTTT	CASRSRASSGNTIYF